The 14 T cell receptor beta chains given below trace back to one sample, sequenced in a study of OX40 agonist ivuxolimab in advanced cancers. Some clones are missing from TCRdb's copy, which holds only in-frame ones; the method was immunoSEQ multiplex PCR. The sample records about 61,000 clones, 87% being singletons. The specimen was CD4+ or CD8+ T cells sorted from blood, collected in a trial of the OX40 agonist ivuxolimab. The origin of the receptors is an adult with an advanced solid tumor such as melanoma, head and neck, liver or kidney cancer.

The genes are TRBV10-3 and TRBJ2-3, with TRBD2 identical over 13 bases. CDR1 and CDR2 from the germline V gene are ENHRY and SYGVKD. J gave up 1 base and V 11 bases, and 12 bases lay outside the gene matches. The CDR3 sequence is 17 residues long. The CDR3 protein is CAHAGTSGNDGTDTQYF. The DNA for the CDR3 is TGTGCCCACGCAGGGACTAGCGGGAACGATGGCACAGATACGCAGTATTTT.

This chain links TRBV15 with TRBJ1-3; D gene uncertain. Deletions cut 0 bases from V and 2 bases from J, with 8 bases between. Germline CDR1 LNHNV, CDR2 YYDKDF (reference sequence). The CDR3 runs 15 residues. CDR3 bases: TGTGCCACCAGCAGAGATCCACAGACTGGAAACACCATATATTTT. Its protein is CATSRDPQTGNTIYF.

This clone was seen only once. The chain has TRBV7-2 and TRBJ1-1; D is ambiguous. Trimming removed 5 bases at V and 1 base at J, with 17 bases between. Per the germline V gene, CDR1 is SGHTA and CDR2 is FQGNSA. The CDR3 runs to 16 residues. The CDR3 DNA reads TGTGCCAGCAGCCCCGGATTTCGCCCTGGGAACACTGAAGCTTTCTTT. This codes for CASSPGFRPGNTEAFF.

This sequence joins TRBV10-1 and TRBJ1-2; perhaps TRBD1 as D (5 bases). V shed 6 bases and J shed 4 bases, with 15 bases lying between them. The CDR3 length is 14 residues. The germline V gene encodes CDR1 WNHNN and CDR2 SYGVQD (reference sequence). CDR3 in amino acids: CASRGRGPGYGYTF. The CDR3 coding sequence is TGCGCCAGCAGGGGACGAGGCCCTGGCTATGGCTACACCTTC.

The chain carries TRBV5-1 and TRBJ2-2, with TRBD1 matching 7 bases. The CDR3 length is 16 residues. The V segment lost 3 bases and the J segment 4 bases; nucleotides outside the gene matches: 9. Germline loops: CDR1 SGHRS, CDR2 YFSETQ. The CDR3 nucleotides are TGCGCCAGCAGCTCCCTGAGGGGGCGCCCCACCGGGGAGCTGTTTTTT. Residues: CASSSLRGRPTGELFF.

The chain is built from TRBV2 and TRBJ1-5; D gene ambiguous. The CDR3 runs to 13 residues. V lost 5 bases, J lost 4 bases, and 9 bases lay in between. CDR1 SNHLY and CDR2 FYNNEI come from the germline V gene. The CDR3 nucleotides read TGTGCCAGCAGTACACAGCCGAATCAGCCCCAGCATTTT. Protein: CASSTQPNQPQHF.

This rearrangement joins TRBV5-1 to TRBJ2-5, with 7 bases lining up with TRBD2. The germline V gene encodes CDR1 SGHRS and CDR2 YFSETQ. The V segment lost 2 bases and the J segment 4 bases; nucleotides outside the gene matches: 8. CDR3 length: 15 residues. The CDR3 reads CASSFLGLGGETQYF. CDR3 nucleotides: TGCGCCAGCAGCTTCCTTGGACTAGGCGGAGAGACCCAGTACTTC.

The chain couples TRBV7-6 to TRBJ2-3, with D unresolved. Trimming removed 2 bases at V and 0 bases at J, with 21 bases between. The CDR3 loop spans 19 amino acids. CDR1 SGHVS and CDR2 FNYEAQ come from the germline V gene. The CDR3 DNA follows: TGTGCCAGCAGCTTAACATTCAAGAGCGTACTTACTAGCACAGATACGCAGTATTTT. As protein: CASSLTFKSVLTSTDTQYF.

This clone was detected once. The chain links TRBV29-1 to TRBJ2-5; TRBD1 is a possible D gene (5 bases). The V and J ends lost 6 bases and 2 bases respectively, with 13 bases between them. CDR1 and CDR2 (germline): SQVTM, ANQGSEA. This CDR3 is 13 amino acids long. The DNA of the CDR3 is TGCAGCGTGGCAGGGTCTTGGCAAGAGACCCAGTACTTC. Protein product: CSVAGSWQETQYF.

The V and J genes are TRBV19 and TRBJ1-1; perhaps TRBD1 as D (5 bases). This CDR3 has 15 residues. Germline loops: CDR1 LNHDA, CDR2 SQIVND (reference sequence). Trimming pared 5 bases from V and 1 base from J, leaving 14 bases between. CDR3 in DNA: TGTGCCAGTAGTTACGCAGGGAGATGGAACACTGAAGCTTTCTTT. The encoded protein is CASSYAGRWNTEAFF. Complete variable domain (other parts from reference TRBV19 and TRBJ1-1): DGGITQSPKYLFRKEGQNVTLSCEQNLNHDAMYWYRQDPGQGLRLIYYSQIVNDFQKGDIAEGYSVSREKKESFPLTVTSAQKNPTAFYLCASSYAGRWNTEAFFGQGTRLTVV.

In its sample, this clone was seen a few times. The chain couples TRBV19 to TRBJ1-4; 7 bases map to TRBD1. V shed 6 bases, J shed 4 bases, and the junction held 5 bases outside the gene matches. The germline CDR1 and CDR2 sequences are LNHDA and SQIVND (reference sequence). CDR3 length: 14 amino acids. The CDR3 DNA follows: TGTGCCAGTAGGTCCAGGGGGTTTAATGAAAAACTGTTTTTT. It specifies CASRSRGFNEKLFF.

CDR3 amino acids: CASTQLSSGNTIYF. CDR3 nucleotides: TGTGCCAGCACCCAACTCAGCTCTGGAAACACCATATATTTT. V gene TRBV11-2 combines with J gene TRBJ1-3, with D unresolved. The CDR3 has 14 amino acids. The V end was cut by 7 bases, the J end by 0 bases, with 10 bases between. Germline CDR1 reads SGHAT; CDR2 reads FQNNGV. Full variable domain (rest looked up from reference TRBV11-2 and TRBJ1-3): EAGVAQSPRYKIIEKRQSVAFWCNPISGHATLYWYQQILGQGPKLLIQFQNNGVVDDSQLPKDRFSAERLKGVDSTLKIQPAKLEDSAVYLCASTQLSSGNTIYFGEGSWLTVV.

A single count supports this clone. The chain uses TRBV5-1 and TRBJ1-1, with 9 bases matching TRBD1. Trimming cost V 3 bases and J 2 bases; bases outside gene matches: 8. CDR1 is SGHRS and CDR2 is YFSETQ in the germline V gene. The CDR3 is 16 amino acids. This chain's CDR3 is CASSSPRGQGNTEAFF. CDR3 bases: TGCGCCAGCAGCTCCCCCAGGGGACAGGGAAACACTGAAGCTTTCTTT.

The CDR3 nucleotides are TGTGCCAGCAGCGTAGCCGGAAGCGGGGTTCGCTCCTACGAGCAGTACTTC. It yields the protein CASSVAGSGVRSYEQYF. V and J are TRBV9 and TRBJ2-7; the match to TRBD2 covers 7 bases. The CDR3 is 17 amino acids. Germline V gives CDR1 SGDLS, CDR2 YYNGEE. Losses at the gene ends were 0 bases for V and 0 bases for J; bases not matched to a gene: 9. Full variable domain (outside the CDR3, taken from reference TRBV9 and TRBJ2-7): DSGVTQTPKHLITATGQRVTLRCSPRSGDLSVYWYQQSLDQGLQFLIQYYNGEERAKGNILERFSAQQFPDLHSELNLSSLELGDSALYFCASSVAGSGVRSYEQYFGPGTRLTVT.